Following are 26 T cell receptor beta chains from one sample sequenced in a study of blood T cell repertoires in COVID-19. The repertoire was sequenced with immunoSEQ multiplex PCR; TCRdb's copy has only in-frame clones and lacks some. Of approximately 530,000 clones listed, about 89% are singletons. Sequences were obtained from peripheral blood. These TCRs come from a woman aged 45-65 years with COVID-19, enrolled during active disease.

The genes are TRBV21-1 and TRBJ2-1; the table gives TRBD1 as D, unverified against the DNA. TRBV21-1 is deemed a pseudogene. This CDR3 has 15 residues. CDR3 DNA sequence: TGTGCCAGCAGCAAAGAGCAGGGGGAATACAATGAGCAGTTCTTC. Protein sequence: CASSKEQGEYNEQFF.

The chain recombines TRBV12-5 with TRBJ1-1, with D possibly TRBD1 on 5 matching bases. Trimming took 5 bases from V and 3 from J, leaving 16 bases between them. The CDR3 is made up of 15 amino acids. Germline V gives CDR1 LGHNT, CDR2 FRNRAP. In DNA, the CDR3 is TGTGCTAGTGGTCCCCCAGGGAGGGATTACACTGAAGCTTTCTTT. This sequence encodes CASGPPGRDYTEAFF. Combining the CDR3 with reference TRBV12-5 and TRBJ1-1 gives the whole variable domain DARVTQTPRHKVTEMGQEVTMRCQPILGHNTVFWYRQTMMQGLELLAYFRNRAPLDDSGMPKDRFSAEMPDATLATLKIQPSEPRDSAVYFCASGPPGRDYTEAFFGQGTRLTVV.

This sequence joins TRBV10-3 and TRBJ1-6; 9 nucleotides align to TRBD1. In germline, CDR1 is ENHRY, CDR2 SYGVKD. This CDR3 contains 15 residues. V lost 7 bases and J lost 4; bases outside the gene matches: 5. CDR3 amino acids: CAITPGQGYNSPLHF. In nucleotides, the CDR3 is TGTGCCATCACCCCGGGACAGGGTTATAATTCACCCCTCCACTTT.

V is TRBV20-1 and J is TRBJ2-7; D unresolved. The CDR3 spans 11 residues. V was cut by 3 bases and J by 6 bases, with 9 bases left in between. Germline CDR1 and CDR2: DFQATT and SNEGSKA (reference sequence). As DNA, the CDR3 is TGCAGTGCTAGTGGCAGATCCGAGCAGTACTTC. This codes for CSASGRSEQYF.

The J gene is TRBJ2-7, the V gene TRBV19; 9 positions agree with TRBD2. This CDR3 contains 14 residues. In germline, CDR1 is LNHDA, CDR2 SQIVND (reference sequence). V trimming: 3 bases; J trimming: 5 bases; junction bases outside the gene matches: 5. CDR3: CASSMRGGYDEQYF. CDR3 nucleotides: TGTGCCAGTAGTATGCGGGGGGGCTACGACGAGCAGTACTTC.

This clone has more than one count but fewer than ten. The rearrangement links TRBV19 to TRBJ2-6; 11 positions match TRBD1. This CDR3 region has 17 residues. CDR1 and CDR2 (germline): LNHDA, SQIVND (reference sequence). V dropped 9 bases and J dropped 1; count of bases not matched to a gene: 8. The CDR3 spells CASRPGQGVSGANVLTF. For the CDR3, the DNA is TGTGCCAGCCGGCCGGGACAGGGGGTGTCTGGGGCCAACGTCCTGACTTTC.

The chain links TRBV30 to TRBJ2-1, with D tentatively TRBD2 (7 bases). V dropped 0 bases and J dropped 2 bases, with 11 bases sitting between them. CDR1 GTSNPN and CDR2 SVGIG come from the germline V gene (reference sequence). This CDR3 has 15 amino acids. This chain's CDR3 is CAWSVGGAPYNEQFF. The CDR3 DNA is TGTGCCTGGAGTGTAGGGGGGGCCCCCTACAATGAGCAGTTCTTC. Complete variable domain (other parts from reference TRBV30 and TRBJ2-1): SQTIHQWPATLVQPVGSPLSLECTVEGTSNPNLYWYRQAAGRGLQLLFYSVGIGQISSEVPQNLSASRPQDRQFILSSKKLLLSDSGFYLCAWSVGGAPYNEQFFGPGTRLTVL.

The chain is built from TRBV5-8 and TRBJ1-2; D perhaps matches TRBD1 (5 bases). The germline V and J ends were trimmed by 0 bases and 4 bases, with 13 bases remaining between them. Germline CDR1 reads SGHTS; CDR2 reads YDEGEE. CDR3 length: 15 amino acids. In DNA form, the CDR3 reads TGTGCCAGCAGCTTGGCCGGGACTCAGGGCTATGGCTACACCTTC. Protein sequence: CASSLAGTQGYGYTF.

Regarding this clone: Other DNA sequences in the sample encode the same CDR3. J is TRBJ1-2 and V is TRBV28, with TRBD1 identical over 9 bases. Looked up from germline, CDR1 is MDHEN and CDR2 is SYDVKM. J lost 8 bases, V lost 4 bases, and 2 bases had no gene match. This CDR3 spans 12 amino acids. The CDR3 is CASSSTGGGYTF. The CDR3 region has the DNA TGTGCCAGCAGTTCGACAGGGGGAGGCTACACCTTC.

The chain links TRBV10-3 to TRBJ2-3, with 12 bases aligning to TRBD1. J lost 2 bases, V lost 4 bases, and 13 bases had no gene match. The germline CDR1 and CDR2 sequences are ENHRY and SYGVKD. CDR3 length equals 19 residues. The CDR3 here is CAISGPDGDRGRVTDTQYF. CDR3 nucleotide sequence: TGTGCCATCAGTGGACCAGACGGGGACAGGGGGCGCGTCACAGATACGCAGTATTTT.

This chain uses TRBV29-1 with TRBJ1-2; 12 bases match TRBD1. The CDR3 totals 12 residues. Germline V gene sequence: CDR1 SQVTM, CDR2 ANQGSEA. Trimming at V came to 6 bases and at J to 8 bases, leaving 4 bases not matched to a gene. The CDR3 loop reads CSVGTGGKGYTF. The DNA for the CDR3 is TGCAGCGTCGGGACAGGGGGCAAAGGCTACACCTTC.

The chain uses TRBV6-1 and TRBJ1-2; D may be TRBD1 (5 bases). V shed 4 bases and J shed 0 bases, with 18 bases lying between them. Germline V CDR1 and CDR2: MNHNS, SASEGT. The CDR3 totals 17 residues. CDR3 nucleotides: TGTGCCAGCAGTGTTCACGGGGGGGTTGTATCTAACTATGGCTACACCTTC. It codes for CASSVHGGVVSNYGYTF.

V is TRBV3-1 (or the pseudogene TRBV3-2) and J is TRBJ1-1, with 8 bases matching TRBD1. V was clipped by 4 bases and J by 4 bases; unmatched bases: 2. Germline-derived CDR1 and CDR2 are LGHDT and YNNKEL (reference sequence). CDR3 length: 13 residues. The CDR3 reads CASSRQGFTEAFF. CDR3 DNA: TGTGCCAGCAGCCGACAGGGGTTCACTGAAGCTTTCTTT.

The chain carries TRBV24-1 and TRBJ2-5; TRBD1 agrees at 7 bases. With V trimmed by 3 bases and J by 5 bases, 8 bases remained unmatched. The CDR3 sequence is 15 residues long. The germline gives CDR1 KGHDR, CDR2 SFDVKD. The CDR3 bases are TGTGCCACCAGTGATAGTCGGACAGGCCAGGAGACCCAGTACTTC. Amino acids: CATSDSRTGQETQYF.

The chain couples TRBV27 to TRBJ1-1; 7 bases align to TRBD1. This CDR3 spans 13 amino acids. Germline-derived CDR1 and CDR2 are MNHEY and SMNVEV (reference sequence). The J segment lost 4 bases and the V segment lost 5 bases, leaving 4 bases of the junction unmatched. The CDR3 spells CASSDPGGTEAFF. The CDR3 region has the DNA TGTGCCAGCAGTGACCCAGGGGGCACTGAAGCTTTCTTT.

The V and J genes are TRBV3-1 (or the pseudogene TRBV3-2) and TRBJ2-7, with D maybe TRBD1 (6 bases). The CDR3 loop spans 14 amino acids. V lost 2 bases to trimming and J lost 0 bases, with 8 bases between them. Germline lookup yields CDR1 LGHDT and CDR2 YNNKEL (reference sequence). Written as DNA, the CDR3 is TGTGCCAGCAGCCAACGGACAGCCTCCTACGAGCAGTACTTC. Translated, it gives CASSQRTASYEQYF.

V gene TRBV5-1 combines with J gene TRBJ2-1, with 8 bases fitting TRBD1. The trim removed 1 base at V and 7 bases at J, leaving 4 bases unmatched. Germline V CDR1 and CDR2: SGHRS, YFSETQ. This CDR3 region has 14 residues. The CDR3 DNA is TGCGCCAGCAGCTTGAGGCAGGGGGCAAATGAGCAGTTCTTC. It yields the protein CASSLRQGANEQFF.

The chain joins TRBV28 to TRBJ1-6, with a weak D call TRBD1 (6 bases). Germline V CDR1 and CDR2: MDHEN, SYDVKM. The CDR3 contains 15 residues. Trimming took off 7 bases at V and 9 bases at J, with 19 bases between the two ends. The chain's CDR3 is CASTPPEGVGSPLHF. The CDR3 DNA follows: TGTGCCAGCACCCCCCCAGAGGGGGTGGGTTCACCCCTCCACTTT.

The chain has TRBV28 and TRBJ2-2; 11 nucleotides match TRBD2. V lost 11 bases, J lost 6 bases, and 11 bases stayed unmatched. This CDR3 contains 15 residues. Germline V gene sequence: CDR1 MDHEN, CDR2 SYDVKM. Here the CDR3 DNA reads TGTGCCTCAGCAACAACTAGCGGGGGTTCCGGGGAGCTGTTTTTT. Encoded protein: CASATTSGGSGELFF.

V usage is TRBV6-5 and J usage is TRBJ2-4, with 8 bases identical to TRBD1. Trimming at V came to 5 bases and at J to 6 bases, leaving 3 bases not matched to a gene. The CDR3 covers 13 residues. CDR1 and CDR2 (germline): MNHEY, SVGAGI. CDR3 DNA sequence: TGTGCCAGCAGTACCGGGACAGGAAACATTCAGTACTTC. Its protein product is CASSTGTGNIQYF.

The chain joins TRBV28 to TRBJ1-5; a possible D gene is TRBD1 (5 bases). V was trimmed by 6 bases and J by 9 bases, leaving 15 bases between them. Germline V gene sequence: CDR1 MDHEN, CDR2 SYDVKM. The CDR3 is 13 amino acids. CDR3 in amino acids: CASRSASQGPQHF. The CDR3 DNA sequence: TGTGCCAGCAGGTCGGCCTCTCAGGGGCCCCAGCATTTT.

The chain is built from TRBV19 and TRBJ1-1, with TRBD1 identical over 10 bases. Germline assignment: CDR1 LNHDA and CDR2 SQIVND (reference sequence). CDR3 length equals 15 residues. After removal of 7 bases from V and 5 bases from J, the junction contained 10 bases not matched to a gene. DNA of the CDR3: TGTGCCAGTATAACTTTGAGGACAGGGGGAACTGAAGCTTTCTTT. Its translation is CASITLRTGGTEAFF. Using reference TRBV19 and TRBJ1-1 for the parts outside the CDR3, the full variable domain is DGGITQSPKYLFRKEGQNVTLSCEQNLNHDAMYWYRQDPGQGLRLIYYSQIVNDFQKGDIAEGYSVSREKKESFPLTVTSAQKNPTAFYLCASITLRTGGTEAFFGQGTRLTVV.

V is TRBV9 and J is TRBJ2-3; 12 bases are a match to TRBD2. The CDR3 length is 16 residues. Trimming removed 5 bases from V and 6 bases from J; junction bases left unmatched: 10. The germline gives CDR1 SGDLS, CDR2 YYNGEE. This CDR3 reads CASSEASGGAGDTQYF. CDR3 DNA: TGTGCCAGCAGTGAAGCTAGCGGGGGGGCCGGTGATACGCAGTATTTT.

V and J are TRBV10-3 and TRBJ2-5; TRBD2 matches at 11 bases. V lost 6 bases and J lost 5; bases outside the gene matches: 5. CDR1 and CDR2 from the germline V gene are ENHRY and SYGVKD. The CDR3 consists of 14 residues. CDR3 protein: CAIRPSGGRETQYF. The CDR3 region has the DNA TGTGCCATCAGACCTAGCGGGGGGCGGGAGACCCAGTACTTC.

Of note for this clone: The sample contains more than one DNA sequence encoding this CDR3. The CDR3 reads CASRTTGRDTEAFF. For the CDR3, the DNA is TGTGCCAGCAGAACGACAGGGCGGGACACTGAAGCTTTCTTT. This sequence joins TRBV6-5 and TRBJ1-1; 7 nucleotides line up with TRBD1. The V gene's germline CDR1 is MNHEY and CDR2 SVGAGI. After removal of 6 bases from V and 3 bases from J, the junction contained 7 bases not matched to a gene. This CDR3 contains 14 residues.

The gene calls are TRBV12-3 or TRBV12-4 and TRBJ2-7; maybe TRBD1 (6 bases). V lost 6 bases to trimming and J lost 9 bases, with 15 bases between them. The CDR3 has 12 amino acids. In DNA form, the CDR3 reads TGTGCCAGCAGCCCCTCAGGGGCTGGGCAGTACTTC. It translates to CASSPSGAGQYF.